One sample yielded the 17 T cell receptor beta chains listed below, sequenced in a study of blood T cells in healthy people across ages. Through a sample-barcoded 5' primer and a J-beta primer mix, a second PCR was run for roughly 6 to 11 cycles. Using its own MiXCR run on the 5' RACE reads, TCRdb lists one record per CDR3 protein. This sample has about 700,000 distinct CDR3 sequences, with approximately 29% found just once. The source material was blood. Receptor source: a woman older than 75 in good health.

This clonotype appeared many times. V is TRBV20-1 and J is TRBJ2-5, with a weak D call TRBD1 (6 bases). In germline, CDR1 is DFQATT, CDR2 SNEGSKA (reference sequence). This CDR3 is built from 13 residues. The V end lost 5 bases, the J end lost 5 bases, and 15 bases lay between the germline ends. CDR3 sequence reads: CSAEEWQGETQYF. CDR3 sequence (DNA): TGCAGTGCTGAGGAGTGGCAGGGGGAGACCCAGTACTTC.

This clonotype was seen only once. One base away lies a much larger clone, so this may be a sequencing read error. The rearrangement uses TRBV3-1 and TRBJ2-7; TRBD1 or TRBD2 may be the D gene (5 bases each). Germline V gene lookup returns CDR1 LGHDT and CDR2 YNNKEL (reference sequence). There are 14 residues in the CDR3. V was trimmed by 2 bases and J by 2 bases, leaving 10 bases between them. CDR3 nucleotide sequence: TGTGCCAGCAGCCAAAAGGGGAGTACCTACGAGCAGTACTTC. Its protein product is CASSQKGSTYEQYF.

This clonotype was seen repeatedly, ten times or more. This rearrangement joins TRBV9 to TRBJ2-1; tentatively, D is TRBD2 (6 bases). V lost 3 bases and J 6 bases, leaving 16 bases between the germline ends. Germline V gene lookup returns CDR1 SGDLS and CDR2 YYNGEE. This CDR3 has 15 amino acids. The CDR3 nucleotides are TGTGCCAGCAGCGGGAGACTAGGATCCATCAATGAGCAGTTCTTC. Translation: CASSGRLGSINEQFF.

As concerns this clonotype: This may come from a read error, since a much larger clone is one base off. This chain uses TRBV9 with TRBJ2-1, with 9 bases identical to TRBD2. This CDR3 has 17 amino acids. Germline V CDR1 and CDR2: SGDLS, YYNGEE. This CDR3 is CASSVVPGGGAPNGQFF. Written as DNA, the CDR3 is TGTGCCAGCAGCGTAGTTCCCGGCGGGGGGGCCCCCAATGGGCAGTTCTTC.

This chain connects TRBV6-5 to TRBJ1-6; 7 nucleotides agree with TRBD1. J was trimmed by 16 bases and V by 4 bases; bases with no gene match: 13. CDR3 length: 14 amino acids. Germline V CDR1 and CDR2: MNHEY, SVGAGI. This chain's CDR3 is CASSCSNLPGQLHF. The DNA for the CDR3 is TGTGCCAGCAGTTGCTCGAATCTACCGGGACAGCTCCACTTT.

The genes are TRBV11-2 and TRBJ1-2; D gene uncertain. The ends were cut back, 1 base at V and 2 bases at J, with 11 bases in the middle. In germline, CDR1 is SGHAT, CDR2 FQNNGV. This CDR3 region has 15 residues. The CDR3 loop reads CASSLGPQLNYGYTF. For the CDR3, the DNA is TGTGCCAGCAGCTTAGGGCCACAGCTAAACTATGGCTACACCTTC.

This clonotype has a count of ten or more. The chain uses TRBV20-1 and TRBJ2-3; possible D gene TRBD1, 6 bases. V lost 5 bases to trimming and J lost 1 base, with 10 bases between them. Germline CDR1 and CDR2: DFQATT and SNEGSKA (reference sequence). The CDR3 is 13 residues long. CDR3 sequence (DNA): TGCAGTGCTCCACGACAGGGCACAGATACGCAGTATTTT. Its translation: CSAPRQGTDTQYF.

The chain uses TRBV7-9 and TRBJ2-4; no reliable D call. V gave up 5 bases and J gave up 2 bases, with 10 bases separating them. The CDR3 loop spans 14 amino acids. Per the germline V gene, CDR1 is SEHNR and CDR2 is FQNEAQ (reference sequence). In DNA, the CDR3 is TGTGCCAGCAGCGTAGACGCCACCAAAAACATTCAGTACTTC. It translates to CASSVDATKNIQYF.

The chain combines TRBV10-2 with TRBJ2-7, with D possibly being TRBD2 (6 bases). This CDR3 comprises 14 residues. CDR1 and CDR2 (germline): WSHSY, SAAADI. Trimming cost V 8 bases and J 6 bases, with 20 bases left between them. The CDR3 DNA is TGCGCCAGCCGACAGCGGGCCCAAACCGGCGAGCAGTACTTC. This gives the protein CASRQRAQTGEQYF.

The chain employs TRBV18 and TRBJ2-2; D is unresolved. The CDR3 length is 14 residues. CDR1 and CDR2 from the germline V gene are KGHSH and LQKENI. V shed 1 base and J shed 4 bases, with 7 bases lying between them. The DNA for the CDR3 is TGTGCCAGCTCACCACTTAGGAGCACCGGGGAGCTGTTTTTT. Its protein product is CASSPLRSTGELFF.

In the case of this clonotype: One end of the junction does not line up with germline, which may come from a read error. The CDR3 DNA reads as TGTGCCAGCAGCTCACTGTTGGGGGAATTGGAGACCCGGTACTTC. As protein: CASSSLLGELETRYF. This chain links TRBV11-2 with TRBJ2-5, with D perhaps given as TRBD1 or TRBD2 (5 bases each). The CDR3 covers 15 residues. From germline, CDR1 is SGHAT and CDR2 FQNNGV.

In its sample, this clonotype was seen many times. The gene calls are TRBV5-1 and TRBJ2-3, with TRBD1 as a possible D gene (5 bases). Germline V gene lookup returns CDR1 SGHRS and CDR2 YFSETQ. This CDR3 has 15 amino acids. Trimming cost V 0 bases and J 1 base, with 9 bases left between them. The CDR3 protein is CASSLGQTRTDTQYF. Written as DNA, the CDR3 is TGCGCCAGCAGCTTGGGACAGACCCGCACAGATACGCAGTATTTT.

This clonotype was counted at least ten times. The chain links TRBV2 to TRBJ2-5, with 9 bases fitting TRBD2. The trim removed 3 bases at V and 5 bases at J, leaving 7 bases unmatched. The CDR3 has 15 residues. Germline values: CDR1 SNHLY, CDR2 FYNNEI. The CDR3, as DNA: TGTGCCAGCAGTGAGAGCGGGGGGCGGGGGGAGACCCAGTACTTC. This encodes CASSESGGRGETQYF.

There are a few counts of this clonotype. The J gene is TRBJ2-7, the V gene TRBV12-3 or TRBV12-4; 9 bases line up with TRBD1. CDR3 length: 13 residues. After removal of 6 bases from V and 3 bases from J, the junction contained 3 bases not matched to a gene. This chain's CDR3 is CASRWTGDYEQYF. CDR3 DNA: TGTGCCAGCAGATGGACAGGGGACTACGAGCAGTACTTC.

In its sample, this clonotype was seen many times. The gene calls are TRBV29-1 and TRBJ1-2; TRBD1 matches at 9 bases. The germline CDR1 and CDR2 sequences are SQVTM and ANQGSEA. V shed 3 bases, J shed 8 bases, and the junction held 10 bases outside the gene matches. CDR3 length: 14 residues. The DNA for the CDR3 is TGCAGCGTTGACGGACAGGGGATGGCAGGAGGCTACACCTTC. It codes for CSVDGQGMAGGYTF.

There are a few counts of this clonotype. This CDR3 fails to terminate in the conserved phenylalanine or tryptophan, so it likely reflects a read error. The chain is built from TRBV30 and TRBJ2-1, with no clear D. The CDR3 has 13 residues. CDR1 and CDR2 (germline): GTSNPN, SVGIG (reference sequence). V was cut by 2 bases and J by 9 bases, with 14 bases left in between. CDR3 region: CAWSRIGPSEQFV. The CDR3 coding sequence is TGTGCCTGGAGTCGAATAGGGCCCAGTGAGCAGTTCGTC.

This clonotype was seen more than once but under ten times. The chain has TRBV28 and TRBJ2-1; TRBD1 matches 9 bases. The V segment lost 6 bases and the J segment 8 bases; nucleotides outside the gene matches: 14. The CDR3 consists of 16 residues. CDR1 and CDR2 from the germline V gene are MDHEN and SYDVKM. Written as DNA, the CDR3 is TGTGCCAGCAGCCGCGCCGGGACAGGGTTTTTCGATGAGCAGTTCTTC. Translating gives CASSRAGTGFFDEQFF. Complete variable domain (other parts from reference TRBV28 and TRBJ2-1): DVKVTQSSRYLVKRTGEKVFLECVQDMDHENMFWYRQDPGLGLRLIYFSYDVKMKEKGDIPEGYSVSREKKERFSLILESASTNQTSMYLCASSRAGTGFFDEQFFGPGTRLTVL.